These T cell receptor beta chains were read from a single sample in a study of shared clonotypes between healthy human individuals. The assay was immunoSEQ multiplex PCR, and TCRdb's table has in-frame clones only and misses some. The table has approximately 1,500,000 clones, roughly 96% seen once. Sequenced material: naive CD4+ T cells sorted from blood. These receptors were collected from a man in his thirties or forties in good health. The CDR3 runs from the conserved cysteine through the conserved F or W. D genes are given only for firm matches. Some rows have no size entry. The others give once, few or many, or a class for an expanded clone.

>NA|TRBV5-1|TRBJ2-1|TRBD2
CASSFPRGAGDNEQFF
TGCGCCAGCAGCTTCCCCCGAGGCGCGGGAGACAATGAGCAGTTCTTC
>NA|TRBV27|TRBJ2-7|NA
CASSFDSSYEQYF
TGTGCCAGCAGTTTCGACAGCTCCTACGAGCAGTACTTC
>NA|TRBV19|TRBJ2-1|NA
CASNPNNLGGSYEQFF
TGTGCCAGTAATCCCAATAATCTAGGGGGGAGCTATGAGCAGTTCTTC
>NA|TRBV5-4|TRBJ2-7|NA
CASSLVDGTYEQYF
TGTGCCAGCAGCTTGGTGGACGGAACCTACGAGCAGTACTTC
>NA|TRBV11-2|TRBJ2-7|NA
CASSKGAYEQYF
TGTGCCAGCAGCAAGGGTGCCTACGAGCAGTACTTC
>NA|TRBV2|TRBJ2-5|NA
CATSGTEIPQYF
TGTGCCACCTCCGGGACTGAGATACCCCAGTACTTC
>NA|TRBV7-8|TRBJ1-2|TRBD1
CASSLGEGARGYTF
TGTGCCAGCAGCTTAGGCGAGGGGGCGAGGGGCTACACCTTC
>few|TRBV28|TRBJ2-7|NA
CASSLGTVSYEQYF
TGTGCCAGCAGTCTCGGGACGGTTTCCTACGAGCAGTACTTC
>NA|TRBV18|TRBJ2-1|TRBD1
CASSPLQGLSYNEQFF
TGTGCCAGCTCACCGTTACAGGGGCTCTCCTACAATGAGCAGTTCTTC
>NA|TRBV18|TRBJ2-5|TRBD1
CASSPTGDPETQYF
TGTGCCAGCTCACCAACAGGGGACCCAGAGACCCAGTACTTC
>few|TRBV28|TRBJ2-1|TRBD2
CASSLGGSSYNEQFF
TGTGCCAGCAGTTTGGGGGGGAGCTCCTACAATGAGCAGTTCTTC
>NA|TRBV7-2|TRBJ2-7|TRBD2
CASSLDPSTSGYEQYF
TGTGCCAGCAGCTTGGATCCGTCGACTAGCGGCTACGAGCAGTACTTC
>NA|TRBV5-1|TRBJ2-5|NA
CASRRRYTQETQYF
TGCGCCAGCAGGAGGAGGTATACCCAAGAGACCCAGTACTTC
>NA|TRBV28|TRBJ2-2|NA
CASSLRQGSVNTGELFF
TGTGCCAGCAGTTTACGGCAGGGAAGCGTGAACACCGGGGAGCTGTTTTTT
>NA|TRBV7-8|TRBJ2-1|TRBD2
CASSFLLAEGEQFF
TGTGCCAGCAGCTTCTTACTAGCGGAGGGGGAGCAGTTCTTC
>NA|TRBV6-4|TRBJ2-6|NA
CASSNSGANVLTF
TGTGCCAGCAGTAACTCTGGGGCCAACGTCCTGACTTTC
>NA|TRBV30|TRBJ2-2|NA
CAWSVSATGELFF
TGTGCCTGGAGTGTATCCGCAACCGGGGAGCTGTTTTTT
>once|TRBV18|TRBJ1-1|NA
CASSPTGTGGTEAFF
TGTGCCAGCTCACCCACCGGGACCGGGGGGACTGAAGCTTTCTTT
>NA|TRBV5-4|TRBJ1-4|NA
CASSLGVTNEKLFF
TGTGCCAGCAGCTTGGGAGTAACTAATGAAAAACTGTTTTTT
>NA|TRBV6-4|TRBJ1-1|NA
CASSAEGFTEAFF
TGTGCCAGCAGTGCCGAGGGTTTCACTGAAGCTTTCTTT
>NA|TRBV5-1|TRBJ2-1|NA
CASSLGGSSYNEQFF
TGCGCCAGCAGCTTAGGTGGGAGCTCCTACAATGAGCAGTTCTTC
>few|TRBV18|TRBJ1-5|TRBD1
CASSRDRANQPQHF
TGTGCCAGCTCACGAGACAGGGCAAATCAGCCCCAGCATTTT
>once|TRBV7-2|TRBJ2-7|TRBD2
CASSLYSSGSYEQYF
TGTGCCAGCAGCTTATATTCTAGCGGGAGCTACGAGCAGTACTTC
>NA|TRBV6-5|TRBJ1-1|NA
CASSYGDGRNTEAFF
TGTGCCAGCAGTTACGGGGACGGGAGGAACACTGAAGCTTTCTTT
>NA|TRBV25-1|TRBJ2-5|NA
CASSELGLRETQYF
TGTGCCAGCAGTGAATTGGGACTTCGGGAGACCCAGTACTTC
>NA|TRBV27|TRBJ2-3|NA
CASSFGRTDTQYF
TGTGCCAGCAGTTTCGGGCGGACAGATACGCAGTATTTT
>NA|TRBV4-1|TRBJ2-5|TRBD2
CASSREGFGETQYF
TGCGCCAGCAGCCGGGAGGGGTTCGGGGAGACCCAGTACTTC
>NA|TRBV11-2|TRBJ2-7|TRBD2
CASRLGAGANEQYF
TGTGCCAGCAGGTTAGGGGCGGGAGCGAACGAGCAGTACTTC
>NA|TRBV6-1|TRBJ2-2|TRBD2
CASSELAGIGTGELFF
TGTGCCAGCAGTGAACTAGCGGGGATCGGCACCGGGGAGCTGTTTTTT
>NA|TRBV19|TRBJ2-3|NA
CASSIEGRTTDTQYF
TGTGCCAGTAGTATCGAAGGCCGTACCACAGATACGCAGTATTTT
>NA|TRBV6-1|TRBJ1-3|NA
CASKWVSGNTIYF
TGTGCCAGCAAATGGGTTTCAGGAAACACCATATATTTT
>NA|TRBV27|TRBJ2-1|NA
CATSGLDRYNEQFF
TGTGCCACCTCAGGGTTGGACAGATACAATGAGCAGTTCTTC
>NA|TRBV2|TRBJ1-2|NA
CASSVNRLDYGYTF
TGTGCCAGCAGTGTAAACAGGCTCGACTATGGCTACACCTTC
>NA|TRBV2|TRBJ2-1|TRBD1
CASMDRGYNEQFF
TGTGCCAGCATGGACAGGGGGTACAATGAGCAGTTCTTC
>NA|TRBV5-5|TRBJ1-1|NA
CASSLRIAPGTEAFF
TGTGCCAGCAGCTTGAGAATAGCACCGGGGACTGAAGCTTTCTTT
>NA|TRBV15|TRBJ2-4|NA
CATSRDSQNIQYF
TGTGCCACCAGCAGAGATTCTCAAAACATTCAGTACTTC
>once|TRBV6-6|TRBJ1-5|NA
CASSPSPGQGQPQHF
TGTGCCAGCAGCCCCAGTCCGGGTCAAGGCCAGCCCCAGCATTTT
>NA|TRBV5-1|TRBJ2-2|NA
CASSLVGSGGELFF
TGCGCCAGCAGCTTGGTCGGGAGCGGCGGGGAGCTGTTTTTT
>NA|TRBV5-1|TRBJ2-1|TRBD2
CASSLGRLAGYNEQFF
TGCGCCAGCAGCTTGGGTAGACTAGCGGGTTACAATGAGCAGTTCTTC
>NA|TRBV7-9|TRBJ1-1|NA
CASSLTRGLFRTEAFF
TGTGCCAGCAGCCTAACGCGGGGCTTGTTTAGGACTGAAGCTTTCTTT
>NA|TRBV21-1|TRBJ2-2|NA
CASIVGLAGATGELFF
TGTGCCAGCATAGTGGGACTAGCGGGAGCCACCGGGGAGCTGTTTTTT
>NA|TRBV5-1|TRBJ2-1|NA
CASSLGPPEAYNEQFF
TGCGCCAGCAGCTTGGGACCTCCGGAGGCCTACAATGAGCAGTTCTTC
>NA|TRBV5-1|TRBJ2-3|TRBD2
CASSLARAGGLGTQYF
TGCGCCAGCAGCTTGGCCAGGGCGGGGGGCCTAGGTACGCAGTATTTT
>once|TRBV7-2|TRBJ1-5|NA
CASSLAGSNQPQHF
TGTGCCAGCAGTTTAGCCGGCAGCAATCAGCCCCAGCATTTT
>NA|TRBV28|TRBJ2-7|NA
CASSFPRTGSSYEQYF
TGTGCCAGCAGTTTTCCCAGGACGGGGAGCTCCTACGAGCAGTACTTC
>NA|TRBV18|TRBJ1-5|NA
CASSLLRTVSNQPQHF
TGTGCCAGCTCACTCCTCCGGACAGTTAGCAATCAGCCCCAGCATTTT
>NA|TRBV6-6|TRBJ1-2|TRBD1
CASSHRTGGGYGYTF
TGTGCCAGCAGTCACCGGACAGGGGGAGGCTATGGCTACACCTTC
>NA|TRBV27|TRBJ1-1|TRBD1
CASSYGQGDTEAFF
TGTGCCAGCAGTTACGGACAGGGGGACACTGAAGCTTTCTTT
>NA|TRBV5-6|TRBJ2-7|NA
CASSLFQVDSYEQYF
TGTGCCAGCAGCTTGTTCCAGGTGGACTCCTACGAGCAGTACTTC
>NA|TRBV2|TRBJ2-2|NA
CASSDVRITGELFF
TGTGCCAGCAGTGATGTCCGGATCACCGGGGAGCTGTTTTTT